The rows below give T cell receptor beta chains drawn from one sample of a study of identical twins. TCRdb reprocessed the 5' RACE reads via MiXCR and lists one record per CDR3 protein. Of about 530,000 distinct CDR3 sequences detected, 15% appear once; the ten largest clones hold nearly 0.45%. In addition, the sample was reused for a study of yellow fever vaccine responses in identical twins.

The sample taken for sequencing was CD4+ T cells sorted from blood. The origin of the receptors is a woman aged 18-30 years in good health. Each CDR3 is given without its conserved first and last residue. Each record gives: V gene, J gene, CDR3 length, D gene, CDR3 protein. The D gene is left open where the match is weak.

V: TRBV18; J: TRBJ2-3; length: 15; D: TRBD1; CDR3: ASSPPAGTGPSDTQY
V: TRBV6-1; J: TRBJ1-2; length: 13; D: TRBD1; CDR3: ASRDGTGAVYGYT
V: TRBV3-1; J: TRBJ2-2; length: 14; D: -; CDR3: ASSQGPGGRTGELF
V: TRBV5-1; J: TRBJ2-3; length: 13; D: TRBD2; CDR3: ASSSAGVNTDTQY
V: TRBV10-3; J: TRBJ2-7; length: 12; D: -; CDR3: AISVGLATYEQY
V: TRBV4-1; J: TRBJ2-1; length: 13; D: -; CDR3: ASSHSGSSYNEQF
V: TRBV5-1; J: TRBJ2-7; length: 13; D: TRBD2; CDR3: ASSLGLAGEYEQY
V: TRBV28; J: TRBJ2-3; length: 14; D: TRBD1; CDR3: ASSLWGTGTSDTQY
V: TRBV11-2; J: TRBJ2-2; length: 12; D: -; CDR3: ASSLNRLTGELF
V: TRBV9; J: TRBJ2-2; length: 13; D: -; CDR3: ASSVASTNTGELF
V: TRBV12-3/TRBV12-4; J: TRBJ2-5; length: 11; D: -; CDR3: ASRGDSPPTQY
V: TRBV5-5; J: TRBJ2-7; length: 13; D: -; CDR3: ASSFADLVYSEQY
V: TRBV6-1; J: TRBJ1-1; length: 13; D: TRBD1; CDR3: ASTDRGQENTEAF
V: TRBV25-1; J: TRBJ1-2; length: 11; D: -; CDR3: ASTASDLGGYT
V: TRBV20-1; J: TRBJ2-7; length: 9; D: -; CDR3: SARGSNEQY
V: TRBV20-1; J: TRBJ2-3; length: 13; D: -; CDR3: SARVSAGGTDTQY
V: TRBV7-9; J: TRBJ2-4; length: 14; D: TRBD2; CDR3: ASSPLSGKGENIQY